Sequencing of this T cell receptor beta chain was carried out in a study of blood T cell repertoires in COVID-19. Overall study: From T cells, B-cell-depleted T cells, or PBMCs came the material, which was cDNA or gDNA.

As originally analysed: Reference gene primers were amplified, and this amplification served to estimate nucleated cell counts. Generated by immunoSEQ multiplex PCR, the TCRdb table keeps only in-frame clones and is missing some. The V and J calls and clone size were taken over from that table, and D and trimming were inferred from the DNA. The repertoire consists of about 250,000 clones, with under 90% occurring once and the leading ten covering roughly 1.7%. With 0 bases removed from V and 8 bases from J, the gap between germline ends came to 5 bases. CDR3 length equals 11 residues. Per the germline V gene, CDR1 is GTSNPN and CDR2 is SVGIG (reference sequence). Those enrolled, adults aged roughly 18 to 90 years, came from about two dozen US areas. In Cohort 3, a recovered donor had either two negative PCRs, clearance, or symptom resolution.

The J gene is TRBJ2-1, the V gene TRBV30; TRBD1 might be the D (5 bases). This TCR was recovered from a man aged 40-50 years who had recovered from COVID-19. What was sequenced was PBMCs or T cells enriched from blood (not recorded which). The chain's CDR3 is CAWSVGDEQFF. The CDR3 DNA reads TGTGCCTGGAGTGTAGGGGATGAGCAGTTCTTC.